This T cell receptor (beta chain) is from a study of blood T cell repertoires in COVID-19. Study-level information: Material from acute and convalescent COVID-19 was sourced from the United States, Italy and Spain.

V lost 3 bases, J lost 2 bases, and 7 bases stayed unmatched. Germline V CDR1 and CDR2: SGHRS, YFSETQ. CDR3 length: 15 residues. TCRdb keeps only in-frame clones here, not all; method: immunoSEQ multiplex PCR. In the table there are 30,000 to 40,000 clones, about 88% of which are singletons. The TCR was taken from a human donor in a cohort sampled during active COVID-19. The V call is TRBV5-1, the J call TRBJ1-2; 7 bases map to TRBD1. Sequenced material: peripheral blood. CDR3 in amino acids: CASSSLTGNNYGYTF. Here the CDR3 DNA reads TGCGCCAGCAGCTCTTTGACAGGGAACAACTATGGCTACACCTTC. Looking up the rest from reference TRBV5-1 and TRBJ1-2 gives the full variable domain: KAGVTQTPRYLIKTRGQQVTLSCSPISGHRSVSWYQQTPGQGLQFLFEYFSETQRNKGNFPGRFSGRQFSNSRSEMNVSTLELGDSALYLCASSSLTGNNYGYTFGSGTRLTVV.